This entry features one TCR beta chain sequence. The target antigen is unknown. This specimen belongs to a study of graft-versus-host responses after intestinal transplantation. Study-level results: Detection of GvH clones occurred in recipient marrow, and some had their first appearance in ileum or blood.

Once graft tissue had been processed, intraepithelial and lamina propria lymphocytes were released. CDR1 SGHRS and CDR2 YFSETQ come from the germline V gene. Trimming cost V 0 bases and J 4 bases; bases outside gene matches: 2. This CDR3 is built from 15 residues. The assay was immunoSEQ multiplex PCR, and TCRdb's table has in-frame clones only and misses some. The sample lists roughly 4,000 clones; approximately 70% were seen once. The V and J genes are TRBV5-1 and TRBJ2-3; TRBD2 agrees at 10 bases. The receptor's source is a human patient who received an intestinal transplant, so some T cells may come from the graft donor. The specimen was ileum tissue, collected 17 days after transplant. The CDR3 loop reads CASSLAAGGADTQYF. The CDR3 DNA sequence: TGCGCCAGCAGCTTGGCAGCGGGGGGGGCAGATACGCAGTATTTT.